One sample yielded the 25 T cell receptor beta chains listed below, sequenced in a study of neurological immune-mediated disorders (dated by TCRdb to between 2018 and 2021). Library preparation employed 5' RACE. Data came from an Illumina HiSeq 2500. TCRdb applied fastp at Q25 and MiXCR to the public reads, then kept only in-frame beta chains. All rows with the same CDR3 protein become a single entry with the most common DNA and genes. This sample has some 71,000 distinct CDR3 sequences in its table, and roughly 10% of those were observed once. 9.5% to 10% of the sample rests with the top ten. Reading the label with the study, this specimen's time point is: longitudinal time-point 1 (baseline). Sequenced: PBMCs. The receptors stem from a man aged 25 to 40 in good health.

The rearrangement joins TRBV20-1 to TRBJ2-1, with D perhaps matching TRBD1 (6 bases). Germline lookup yields CDR1 DFQATT and CDR2 SNEGSKA (reference sequence). V lost 6 bases and J lost 3, with 21 bases in between. CDR3 length: 16 residues. CDR3 nucleotides: TGCAGTGCGGGAAGGGGGTGGGCTGGCGACTACAATGAGCAGTTCTTC. This sequence encodes CSAGRGWAGDYNEQFF.

This clonotype occurred many times. V is TRBV20-1 and J is TRBJ2-7; D gene ambiguous. The germline V gene has CDR1 DFQATT and CDR2 SNEGSKA (reference sequence). V gave up 3 bases and J gave up 0 bases, with 12 bases separating them. The CDR3 is 14 amino acids. CDR3 sequence reads: CSASGSTSSYEQYF. CDR3 nucleotide sequence: TGCAGTGCTAGTGGTAGCACCAGCTCCTACGAGCAGTACTTC.

This clonotype showed up just a few times. V gene TRBV15 combines with J gene TRBJ1-1; D not certain. The CDR3 is 14 amino acids. Germline CDR1 reads LNHNV; CDR2 reads YYDKDF (reference sequence). V was cut by 1 base and J by 4 bases, with 10 bases left in between. The CDR3 DNA reads TGTGCCACCAGCAGAGGTAGCAGCGGCACTGAAGCTTTCTTT. Protein sequence: CATSRGSSGTEAFF.

This clonotype was counted ten times or more. The chain recombines TRBV5-4 with TRBJ2-1; 7 bases fit TRBD2. Germline-derived CDR1 and CDR2 are SGHNT and YYREEE (reference sequence). Trimming at V came to 1 base and at J to 2 bases, leaving 6 bases not matched to a gene. This CDR3 contains 16 residues. The CDR3 DNA follows: TGTGCCAGCAGCTTGCCTCTAGCGGATGCCTACAATGAGCAGTTCTTC. It encodes CASSLPLADAYNEQFF.

On this clonotype: A read error is possible here, since a much larger clone lies one base away. The chain combines TRBV7-9 with TRBJ2-7, with 7 bases fitting TRBD1. This CDR3 is 13 amino acids long. Germline-derived CDR1 and CDR2 are SEHNR and FQNEAQ (reference sequence). In nucleotides, the CDR3 is TGTGCCAGCAGCCCGGACAGGCCTGGCGAGCGGTACTTC. This encodes CASSPDRPGERYF. Combining the CDR3 with reference TRBV7-9 and TRBJ2-7 gives the whole variable domain DTGVSQNPRHKITKRGQNVTFRCDPISEHNRLYWYRQTLGQGPEFLTYFQNEAQLEKSRLLSDRFSAERPKGSFSTLEIQRTEQGDSAMYLCASSPDRPGERYFGPGTRLTVT.

This clonotype came up many times. This chain joins TRBV21-1 and TRBJ2-7; the DNA was not compared with TRBD1, the D call given in the table. TRBV21-1 is designated a pseudogene. CDR3 length equals 12 residues. The CDR3 nucleotides read TGTGCCAGCAGCGCCTTAGGGGGTGAGCAGTACTTC. Translated, it gives CASSALGGEQYF.

This clonotype was counted many times. The J gene is TRBJ1-6, the V gene TRBV11-2; D possibly corresponds to TRBD1 (5 bases). CDR3 length: 14 residues. Trimming stripped 1 base from V and 8 bases from J, with 9 bases between. Germline V gives CDR1 SGHAT, CDR2 FQNNGV. The CDR3 DNA sequence: TGTGCCAGCAGCTTAGGGACGGGGGATTCACCCCTCCACTTT. It specifies CASSLGTGDSPLHF.

This clonotype has at least ten counts. The chain has TRBV11-2 and TRBJ2-2, with TRBD1 as a possible D gene (6 bases). The CDR3 spans 12 residues. The V gene's germline CDR1 is SGHAT and CDR2 FQNNGV. With 4 bases removed from V and 10 bases from J, the gap between germline ends came to 10 bases. The CDR3 bases are TGTGCCAGCAGCTCTGACAGGTTGGAGCTGTTTTTT. Its protein is CASSSDRLELFF.

A word on this clonotype: The junction and the germline gene differ at one end; a read error may be behind it. This chain joins TRBV6-6 and TRBJ2-4, with 13 bases matching TRBD2. Per the germline V gene, CDR1 is MNHNY and CDR2 is SVGAGI (reference sequence). The CDR3 runs 16 residues. The CDR3 DNA reads TGTGCCAGCAGCAAAAGGACTAGCGGGAGTGCGGACATTCAATACTTC. Translated: CASSKRTSGSADIQYF.

The table lists this clonotype with many counts. J is TRBJ2-1 and V is TRBV29-1, with TRBD2 as a possible D gene (7 bases). Germline V gene lookup returns CDR1 SQVTM and CDR2 ANQGSEA. The CDR3 is made up of 14 amino acids. Deletions cut 7 bases from V and 4 bases from J, with 17 bases between. CDR3 sequence: CSATRGAGYNEQFF. The CDR3 bases are TGCAGCGCTACCCGGGGGGCTGGGTACAATGAGCAGTTCTTC.

This clonotype was observed many times. V and J are TRBV15 and TRBJ2-7; D is uncertain. V shed 1 base and J shed 4 bases, with 2 bases lying between them. The germline V gene encodes CDR1 LNHNV and CDR2 YYDKDF (reference sequence). This CDR3 contains 11 residues. The CDR3 is CATSRGYEQYF. CDR3 coding DNA: TGTGCCACCAGCAGAGGTTACGAGCAGTACTTC.

This clonotype was seen at least ten times. The chain has TRBV20-1 and TRBJ2-3; D is undetermined. The CDR3 loop spans 14 amino acids. The germline V gene encodes CDR1 DFQATT and CDR2 SNEGSKA (reference sequence). Deletions cut 2 bases from V and 5 bases from J, with 14 bases between. CDR3 DNA sequence: TGCAGTGCTAGACTAGATCCCTCCGAAGATACGCAGTATTTT. It translates to CSARLDPSEDTQYF.

There are many counts of this clonotype. The V and J genes are TRBV28 and TRBJ2-5, with 8 bases that match TRBD1. With V trimmed by 5 bases and J by 3 bases, 17 bases remained unmatched. This CDR3 is built from 18 residues. Germline V gene sequence: CDR1 MDHEN, CDR2 SYDVKM. In DNA form, the CDR3 reads TGTGCCAGCAGTGGAACCTGGGGCAGGGGGCGCCCGGAAGAGACCCAGTACTTC. Amino acids: CASSGTWGRGRPEETQYF.

This clonotype was observed many times. The V call is TRBV10-3, the J call TRBJ2-5, with 9 nucleotides matching TRBD1. The ends lost 4 bases at V and 3 bases at J; junction bases unmatched: 0. From germline, CDR1 is ENHRY and CDR2 SYGVKD. There are 13 residues in the CDR3. CDR3 residues: CAISGDREETQYF. For the CDR3, the DNA is TGTGCCATCAGTGGGGACAGGGAAGAGACCCAGTACTTC.

This clonotype was detected many times. The chain employs TRBV5-1 and TRBJ2-3, with 9 bases fitting TRBD1. Germline V gives CDR1 SGHRS, CDR2 YFSETQ. The CDR3 has 16 residues. With 0 bases clipped from V and 9 bases from J, the junction kept 11 bases outside the gene matches. CDR3 protein: CASSLAGTGPSGTQYF. CDR3 in DNA: TGCGCCAGCAGCTTGGCCGGGACAGGGCCATCCGGGACGCAGTATTTT.

This clonotype came up once. The chain recombines TRBV18 with TRBJ2-2, with 7 nucleotides matching TRBD1. After removal of 0 bases from V and 4 bases from J, the junction contained 2 bases not matched to a gene. This CDR3 is 15 amino acids long. Germline V gives CDR1 KGHSH, CDR2 LQKENI. The CDR3 spells CASSPPNRGTGELFF. CDR3 bases: TGTGCCAGCTCACCACCGAACAGGGGCACCGGGGAGCTGTTTTTT. The full variable domain, with the rest looked up from reference TRBV18 and TRBJ2-2, is NAGVMQNPRHLVRRRGQEARLRCSPMKGHSHVYWYRQLPEEGLKFMVYLQKENIIDESGMPKERFSAEFPKEGPSILRIQQVVRGDSAAYFCASSPPNRGTGELFFGEGSRLTVL.

CDR3 region: CAIRPSGGMYQETQYF. The DNA for the CDR3 is TGTGCCATCAGGCCTAGCGGGGGGATGTACCAAGAGACCCAGTACTTC. The chain is built from TRBV10-3 and TRBJ2-5, with 11 bases matching TRBD2. Germline V gene sequence: CDR1 ENHRY, CDR2 SYGVKD. The V and J ends lost 6 bases and 0 bases, in that order; junction bases with no gene match: 6. The CDR3 is 16 amino acids.

J is TRBJ2-1 and V is TRBV20-1, with 7 positions matching TRBD2. V lost 2 bases and J lost 8; bases outside the gene matches: 18. The CDR3 has 17 amino acids. The germline CDR1 and CDR2 sequences are DFQATT and SNEGSKA (reference sequence). CDR3 sequence reads: CSARLLGEVRELDEQFF. The CDR3 DNA sequence: TGCAGTGCTAGACTTTTGGGTGAGGTGCGGGAGCTAGATGAGCAGTTCTTC.

This chain joins TRBV27 and TRBJ2-1, with D perhaps matching TRBD2 (5 bases). Germline lookup yields CDR1 MNHEY and CDR2 SMNVEV (reference sequence). Trimming shortened V by 5 bases and J by 8 bases, and 13 bases separated the two germline ends. The CDR3 covers 13 residues. The CDR3 DNA is TGTGCCAGCAGTCTCGGACGGCGGGATGAGCAGTTCTTC. Translated: CASSLGRRDEQFF.

This clonotype was found many times. The chain has TRBV5-1 and TRBJ1-6, with no clear D. There are 14 residues in the CDR3. V lost 0 bases and J 8 bases, leaving 9 bases between the germline ends. Germline CDR1 SGHRS, CDR2 YFSETQ. This CDR3 reads CASSLAGGYSPLHF. CDR3 nucleotide sequence: TGCGCCAGCAGCTTGGCCGGAGGGTATTCACCCCTCCACTTT. The full variable domain, completed using reference TRBV5-1 and TRBJ1-6, is KAGVTQTPRYLIKTRGQQVTLSCSPISGHRSVSWYQQTPGQGLQFLFEYFSETQRNKGNFPGRFSGRQFSNSRSEMNVSTLELGDSALYLCASSLAGGYSPLHFGNGTRLTVT.

Many counts were recorded for this clonotype. This chain links TRBV29-1 with TRBJ2-7; weak D call: TRBD1 (7 bases). With 2 bases removed from V and 6 bases from J, the gap between germline ends came to 11 bases. Germline CDR1 and CDR2: SQVTM and ANQGSEA. This CDR3 has 12 residues. Here the CDR3 reads CSVELQGGEQYF. As DNA, the CDR3 is TGCAGCGTTGAATTGCAGGGGGGCGAGCAGTACTTC.

This clonotype was observed at least ten times. J is TRBJ2-5 and V is TRBV7-8, with 7 bases identical to TRBD1. Looked up from germline, CDR1 is SGHVS and CDR2 is FQNEAQ. CDR3 size: 15 residues. With 5 bases clipped from V and 2 bases from J, the junction kept 8 bases outside the gene matches. CDR3: CASSQGVGVQETQYF. The CDR3 DNA reads TGTGCCAGCAGCCAGGGGGTGGGGGTTCAAGAGACCCAGTACTTC.

This clonotype was seen many times. The chain recombines TRBV12-3 or TRBV12-4 with TRBJ2-4, with 9 bases fitting TRBD2. This CDR3 is built from 14 residues. V dropped 3 bases and J dropped 7; count of bases not matched to a gene: 4. This CDR3 is CASSFLGLANIQYF. The CDR3 DNA reads as TGTGCCAGCAGTTTCCTGGGACTAGCCAACATTCAGTACTTC.

This clonotype was seen many times. The chain links TRBV14 to TRBJ2-3; TRBD2 aligns across 7 bases. V dropped 4 bases and J dropped 1; count of bases not matched to a gene: 5. CDR1 and CDR2 from the germline V gene are SGHDN and FVKESK. CDR3 length: 15 residues. The CDR3 DNA is TGTGCCAGCAGCCGTCGGGGGGATCGCACAGATACGCAGTATTTT. This gives the protein CASSRRGDRTDTQYF.

This clonotype showed up many times. The chain carries TRBV5-1 and TRBJ2-7; 9 bases map to TRBD2. Germline CDR1 and CDR2: SGHRS and YFSETQ. V was clipped by 6 bases and J by 2 bases; unmatched bases: 27. The CDR3 totals 21 residues. The CDR3 DNA reads TGCGCCAGCACCTGGGGACGGAGGACTACTTTTAGCGGGGGTGGACCCTACGAGCAGTACTTC. It is translated as CASTWGRRTTFSGGGPYEQYF. The full variable domain, rest sourced from reference TRBV5-1 and TRBJ2-7, is KAGVTQTPRYLIKTRGQQVTLSCSPISGHRSVSWYQQTPGQGLQFLFEYFSETQRNKGNFPGRFSGRQFSNSRSEMNVSTLELGDSALYLCASTWGRRTTFSGGGPYEQYFGPGTRLTVT.